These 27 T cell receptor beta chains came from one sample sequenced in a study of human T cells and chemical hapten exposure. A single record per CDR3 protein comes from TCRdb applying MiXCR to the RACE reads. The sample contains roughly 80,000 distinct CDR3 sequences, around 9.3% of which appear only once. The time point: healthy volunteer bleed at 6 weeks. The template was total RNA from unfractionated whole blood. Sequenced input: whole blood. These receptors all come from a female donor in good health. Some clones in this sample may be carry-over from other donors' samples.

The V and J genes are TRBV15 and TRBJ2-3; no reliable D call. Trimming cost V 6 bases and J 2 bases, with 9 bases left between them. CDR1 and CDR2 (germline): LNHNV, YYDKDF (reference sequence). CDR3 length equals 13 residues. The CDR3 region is CATSLQDTDTQYF. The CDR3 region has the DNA TGTGCCACCAGTCTCCAGGACACAGATACGCAGTATTTT.

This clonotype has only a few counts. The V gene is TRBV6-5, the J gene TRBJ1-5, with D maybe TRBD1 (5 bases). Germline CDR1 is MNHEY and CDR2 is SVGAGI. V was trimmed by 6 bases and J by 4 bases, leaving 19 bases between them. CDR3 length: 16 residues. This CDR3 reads CASSPRGESGNQPQHF. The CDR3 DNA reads TGTGCCAGCAGCCCCAGAGGGGAATCAGGGAATCAGCCCCAGCATTTT.

The CDR3 spells CASSSNIGPQHF. Here the CDR3 DNA reads TGTGCCAGCAGCTCGAACATAGGGCCCCAGCATTTT. The rearrangement uses TRBV7-8 and TRBJ1-5, with no clear D. This CDR3 has 12 amino acids. Germline lookup yields CDR1 SGHVS and CDR2 FQNEAQ. Trimming cost V 4 bases and J 9 bases, with 10 bases left between them.

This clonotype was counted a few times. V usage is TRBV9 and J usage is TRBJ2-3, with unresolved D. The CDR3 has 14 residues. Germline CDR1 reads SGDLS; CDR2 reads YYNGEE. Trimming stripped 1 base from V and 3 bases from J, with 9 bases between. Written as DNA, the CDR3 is TGTGCCAGCAGCGTACTAGGAATAACAGATACGCAGTATTTT. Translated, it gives CASSVLGITDTQYF.

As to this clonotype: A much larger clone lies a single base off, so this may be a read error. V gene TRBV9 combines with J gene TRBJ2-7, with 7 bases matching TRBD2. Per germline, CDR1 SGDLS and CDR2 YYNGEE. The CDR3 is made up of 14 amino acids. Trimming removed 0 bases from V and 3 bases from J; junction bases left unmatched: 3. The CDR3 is CASSVVGDYYEQYF. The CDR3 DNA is TGTGCCAGCAGCGTAGTAGGGGACTACTACGAGCAGTACTTC.

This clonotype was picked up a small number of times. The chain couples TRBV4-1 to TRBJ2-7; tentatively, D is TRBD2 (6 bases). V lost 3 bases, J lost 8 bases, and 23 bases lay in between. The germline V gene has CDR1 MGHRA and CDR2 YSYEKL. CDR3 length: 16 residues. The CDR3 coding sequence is TGCGCCAGCAGCCACCTCCGACCGTGGGGAGGACCCCAGCAGTACTTC. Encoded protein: CASSHLRPWGGPQQYF.

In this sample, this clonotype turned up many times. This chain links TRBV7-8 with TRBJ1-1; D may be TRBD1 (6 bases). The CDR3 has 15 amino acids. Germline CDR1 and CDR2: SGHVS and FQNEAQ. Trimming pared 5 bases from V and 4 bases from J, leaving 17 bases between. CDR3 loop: CASSQPRQAGTEAFF. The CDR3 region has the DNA TGTGCCAGCAGCCAACCCAGACAGGCCGGCACTGAAGCTTTCTTT.

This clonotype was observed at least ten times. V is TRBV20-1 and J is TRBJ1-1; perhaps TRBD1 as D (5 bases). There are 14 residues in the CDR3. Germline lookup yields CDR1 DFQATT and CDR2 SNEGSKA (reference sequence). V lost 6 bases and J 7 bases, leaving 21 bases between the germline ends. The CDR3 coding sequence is TGCAGTGCCTATTCTGCCGGGACGGGGGGTGAAGCTTTCTTT. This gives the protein CSAYSAGTGGEAFF.

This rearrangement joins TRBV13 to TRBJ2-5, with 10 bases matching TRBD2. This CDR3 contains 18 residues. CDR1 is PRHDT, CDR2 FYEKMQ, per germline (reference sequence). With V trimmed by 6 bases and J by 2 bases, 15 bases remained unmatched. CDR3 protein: CASRTHSGGPVRQETQYF. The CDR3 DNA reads TGTGCCAGCAGAACTCATAGCGGGGGGCCTGTGAGACAAGAGACCCAGTACTTC.

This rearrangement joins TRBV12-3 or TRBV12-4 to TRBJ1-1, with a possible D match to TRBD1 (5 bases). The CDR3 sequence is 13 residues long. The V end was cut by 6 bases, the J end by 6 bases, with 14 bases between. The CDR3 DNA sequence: TGTGCCAGCAGGGGGCGATGGGAGGCTGAAGCTTTCTTT. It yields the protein CASRGRWEAEAFF.

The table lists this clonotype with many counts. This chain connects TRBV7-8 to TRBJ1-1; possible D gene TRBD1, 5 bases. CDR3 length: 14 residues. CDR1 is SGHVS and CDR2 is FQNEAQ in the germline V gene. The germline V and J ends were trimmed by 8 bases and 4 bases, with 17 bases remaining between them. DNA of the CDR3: TGTGCCAGCGGAGAAATAGGGACGATCACTGAAGCTTTCTTT. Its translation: CASGEIGTITEAFF.

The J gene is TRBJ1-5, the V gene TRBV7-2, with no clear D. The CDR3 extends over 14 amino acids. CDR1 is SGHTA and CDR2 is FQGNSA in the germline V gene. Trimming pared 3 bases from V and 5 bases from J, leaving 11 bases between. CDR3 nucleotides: TGTGCCAGCAGCTTTCCCGGTTCGCATCAGCCCCAGCATTTT. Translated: CASSFPGSHQPQHF.

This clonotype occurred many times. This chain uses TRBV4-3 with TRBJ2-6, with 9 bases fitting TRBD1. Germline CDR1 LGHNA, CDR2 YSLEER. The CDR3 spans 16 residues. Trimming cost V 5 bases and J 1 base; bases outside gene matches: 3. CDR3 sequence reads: CASSGQGLSGANVLTF. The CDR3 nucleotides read TGCGCCAGCAGCGGACAGGGGCTTTCTGGGGCCAACGTCCTGACTTTC.

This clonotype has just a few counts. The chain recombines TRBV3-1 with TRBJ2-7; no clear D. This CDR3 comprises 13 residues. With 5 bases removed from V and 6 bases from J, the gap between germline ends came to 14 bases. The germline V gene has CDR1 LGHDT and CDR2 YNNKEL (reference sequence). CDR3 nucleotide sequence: TGTGCCAGCAGCTTGGCCCTGACCTCCGAGCAGTACTTC. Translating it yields CASSLALTSEQYF.

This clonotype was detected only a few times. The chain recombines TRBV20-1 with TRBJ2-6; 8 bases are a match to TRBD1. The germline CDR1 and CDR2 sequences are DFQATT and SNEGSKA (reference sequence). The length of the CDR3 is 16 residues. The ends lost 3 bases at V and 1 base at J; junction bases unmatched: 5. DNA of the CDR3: TGCAGTGCTAGGACAGGGGCCGGGTCTGGGGCCAACGTCCTGACTTTC. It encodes CSARTGAGSGANVLTF.

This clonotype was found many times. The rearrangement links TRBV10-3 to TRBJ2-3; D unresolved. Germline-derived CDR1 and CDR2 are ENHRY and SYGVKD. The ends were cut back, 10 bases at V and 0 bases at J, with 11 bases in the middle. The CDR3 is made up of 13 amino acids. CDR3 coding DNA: TGTGCCAGCCACCCCCAGAGCACAGATACGCAGTATTTT. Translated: CASHPQSTDTQYF.

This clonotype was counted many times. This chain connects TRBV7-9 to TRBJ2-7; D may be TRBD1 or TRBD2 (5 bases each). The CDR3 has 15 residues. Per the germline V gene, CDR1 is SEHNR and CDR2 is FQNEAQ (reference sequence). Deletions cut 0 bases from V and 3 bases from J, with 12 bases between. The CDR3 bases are TGTGCCAGCAGCTTAGCTTCAGGGACCGGCTACGAGCAGTACTTC. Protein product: CASSLASGTGYEQYF.

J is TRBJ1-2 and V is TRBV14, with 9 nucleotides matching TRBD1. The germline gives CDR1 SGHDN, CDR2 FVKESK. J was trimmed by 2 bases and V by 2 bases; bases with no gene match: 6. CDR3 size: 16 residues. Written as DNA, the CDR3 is TGTGCCAGCAGCCAACTGGGGACAGGGAGAAACTATGGCTACACCTTC. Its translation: CASSQLGTGRNYGYTF.

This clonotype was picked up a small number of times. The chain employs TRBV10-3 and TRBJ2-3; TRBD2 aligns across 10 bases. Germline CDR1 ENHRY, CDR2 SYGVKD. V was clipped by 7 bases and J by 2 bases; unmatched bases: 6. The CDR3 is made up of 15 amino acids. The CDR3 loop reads CAITKLAGPTDTQYF. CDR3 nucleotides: TGTGCCATCACCAAACTAGCGGGGCCCACAGATACGCAGTATTTT.

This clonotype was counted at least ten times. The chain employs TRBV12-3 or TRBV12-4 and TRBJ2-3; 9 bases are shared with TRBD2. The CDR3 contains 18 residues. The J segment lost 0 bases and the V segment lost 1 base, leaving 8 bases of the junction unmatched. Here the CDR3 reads CASSLGGSGGLSTDTQYF. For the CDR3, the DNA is TGTGCCAGCAGTTTAGGGGGTAGCGGGGGTTTAAGCACAGATACGCAGTATTTT.

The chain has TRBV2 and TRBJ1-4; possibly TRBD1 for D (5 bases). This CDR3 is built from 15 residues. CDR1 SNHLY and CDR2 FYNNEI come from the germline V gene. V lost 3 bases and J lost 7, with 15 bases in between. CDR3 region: CASSDVGPFSEKLFF. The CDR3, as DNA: TGTGCCAGCAGTGATGTGGGGCCGTTTAGTGAAAAACTGTTTTTT.

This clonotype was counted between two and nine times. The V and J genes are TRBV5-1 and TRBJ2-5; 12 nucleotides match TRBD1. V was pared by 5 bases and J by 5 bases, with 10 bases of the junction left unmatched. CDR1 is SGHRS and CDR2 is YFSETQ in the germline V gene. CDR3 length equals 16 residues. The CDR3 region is CASRTGTGGLWETQYF. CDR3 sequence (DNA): TGCGCCAGCAGAACCGGGACAGGGGGCCTGTGGGAGACCCAGTACTTC.

The CDR3 nucleotides are TGTGCCAGCAGCGTCCAGGGTTCTGGAAACACCATATATTTT. It encodes CASSVQGSGNTIYF. The genes are TRBV9 and TRBJ1-3; possible D gene TRBD1, 5 bases. This CDR3 comprises 14 residues. CDR1 is SGDLS, CDR2 YYNGEE, per germline. The V end was cut by 2 bases, the J end by 1 base, with 7 bases between.

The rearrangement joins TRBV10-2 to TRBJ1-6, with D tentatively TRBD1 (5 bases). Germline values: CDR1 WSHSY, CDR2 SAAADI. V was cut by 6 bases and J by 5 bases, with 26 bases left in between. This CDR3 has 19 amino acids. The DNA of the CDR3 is TGCGCCAGCAGCGGTCCGGGACGGGACGCACCACCCGATAATTCACCCCTCCACTTT. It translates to CASSGPGRDAPPDNSPLHF.

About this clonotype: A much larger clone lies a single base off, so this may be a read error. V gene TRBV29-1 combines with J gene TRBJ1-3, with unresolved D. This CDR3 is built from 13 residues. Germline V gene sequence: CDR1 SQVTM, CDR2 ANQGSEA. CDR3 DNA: TGCAGCGTTGAAAGTCAGTTTGGATACACCATATATTTT. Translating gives CSVESQFGYTIYF.

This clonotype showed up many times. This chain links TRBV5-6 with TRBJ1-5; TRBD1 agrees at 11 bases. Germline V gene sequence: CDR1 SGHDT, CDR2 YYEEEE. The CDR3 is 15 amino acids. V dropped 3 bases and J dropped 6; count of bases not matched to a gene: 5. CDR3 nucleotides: TGTGCCAGCAGCTACGGACAGGGGGCGAGTCAGCCCCAGCATTTT. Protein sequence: CASSYGQGASQPQHF.

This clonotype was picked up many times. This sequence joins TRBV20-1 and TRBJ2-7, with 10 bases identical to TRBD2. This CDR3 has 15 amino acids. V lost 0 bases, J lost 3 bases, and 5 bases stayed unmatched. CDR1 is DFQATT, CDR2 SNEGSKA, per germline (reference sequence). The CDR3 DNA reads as TGCAGTGCTAGAGATCTGAGCGGGGGGGACTACGAGCAGTACTTC. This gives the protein CSARDLSGGDYEQYF.